One sample yielded the 29 T cell receptor beta chains listed below, sequenced in a study of cytomegalovirus exposure and HLA in healthy donors. 60 Vbeta and 13 Jbeta primers were used in PCR. TCRdb's table, derived via immunoSEQ multiplex PCR, lists solely in-frame clones and lacks some. The table records fewer than 150,000 clones, approximately 62% of them present only once. The sample taken for sequencing was PBMCs. These TCRs come from a human donor in good health.

The genes are TRBV6-1 and TRBJ2-7, with 10 bases aligning to TRBD2. The CDR3 runs 14 residues. Germline-derived CDR1 and CDR2 are MNHNS and SASEGT. J was trimmed by 7 bases and V by 3 bases; bases with no gene match: 6. As DNA, the CDR3 is TGTGCCAGCAGTGAGTTAGCGGGAGGAGGGGAGCAGTACTTC. Translation gives CASSELAGGGEQYF.

The chain is built from TRBV13 and TRBJ2-5; D is undetermined. The CDR3 runs 14 residues. The V gene lost 7 bases and the J gene lost 2 bases, with 14 bases spanning the gap. Germline CDR1 PRHDT, CDR2 FYEKMQ (reference sequence). The chain's CDR3 is CASTEYYRQETQYF. CDR3 nucleotide sequence: TGTGCCAGCACCGAGTATTACAGACAAGAGACCCAGTACTTC.

V gene TRBV11-3 combines with J gene TRBJ2-5, with 10 bases identical to TRBD1. Trimming removed 9 bases from V and 0 bases from J; junction bases left unmatched: 7. This CDR3 has 15 amino acids. The germline V gene encodes CDR1 SGHNT and CDR2 YENEEA. CDR3 DNA: TGTGCCAGTGTTTGGACAGGGGGGAACCAAGAGACCCAGTACTTC. Protein: CASVWTGGNQETQYF.

The V and J genes are TRBV2 and TRBJ2-1, with TRBD2 as a possible D gene (6 bases). Germline V gene sequence: CDR1 SNHLY, CDR2 FYNNEI. V lost 3 bases, J lost 4 bases, and 7 bases lay in between. The CDR3 length is 13 residues. CDR3 DNA sequence: TGTGCCAGCAGTGAGGGGGGATACAATGAGCAGTTCTTC. It translates to CASSEGGYNEQFF.

The table lists this clone with a few counts. Other nucleotide sequences in the sample specify the same CDR3. The chain employs TRBV20-1 and TRBJ2-7, with 8 bases that match TRBD2. V dropped 6 bases and J dropped 7; count of bases not matched to a gene: 5. This CDR3 comprises 11 residues. Germline CDR1 reads DFQATT; CDR2 reads SNEGSKA (reference sequence). The DNA for the CDR3 is TGCAGTGCCGGGGGGGGCAGGGAGCAGTACTTC. Encoded protein: CSAGGGREQYF.

The CDR3 coding sequence is TGTGCCATCAGTGGTACCTCCGGGGATCAGCCCCAGTATTTT. It translates to CAISGTSGDQPQYF. V usage is TRBV10-3 and J usage is TRBJ1-5; perhaps TRBD2 as D (5 bases). The J call is doubtful: the DNA matches TRBJ2-3 better. The CDR3 extends over 14 amino acids. The germline V gene has CDR1 ENHRY and CDR2 SYGVKD.

The chain has TRBV6-1 and TRBJ1-2; perhaps TRBD1 as D (5 bases). The V end was cut by 11 bases, the J end by 7 bases, with 17 bases between. Germline V gene data show CDR1 as MNHNS and CDR2 as SASEGT. This CDR3 is 12 amino acids long. CDR3 protein: CAGHGVRSGYTF. The DNA of the CDR3 is TGTGCCGGACATGGGGTTCGCAGTGGCTACACCTTC.

V and J are TRBV2 and TRBJ2-7, with 8 bases aligning to TRBD2. With 9 bases clipped from V and 0 bases from J, the junction kept 10 bases outside the gene matches. Looked up from germline, CDR1 is SNHLY and CDR2 is FYNNEI. The CDR3 loop spans 15 amino acids. CDR3 loop: CASGGWREDSYEQYF. The CDR3 nucleotides are TGTGCCAGTGGAGGGTGGCGGGAGGACTCCTACGAGCAGTACTTC.

The chain couples TRBV7-9 to TRBJ2-1; D is possibly TRBD1 (5 bases). CDR1 is SEHNR, CDR2 FQNEAQ, per germline (reference sequence). This CDR3 is built from 14 residues. Trimming removed 8 bases from V and 5 bases from J, with 16 bases in between. The CDR3 spells CASHKIEQDNEQFF. The CDR3 region has the DNA TGTGCCAGCCATAAAATTGAACAGGACAATGAGCAGTTCTTC.

DNA for the CDR3: TGCGCCAGCAGCCCGGGACAGGGAGGCCTAAGGCCCTACGAGCAGTACTTC. As protein: CASSPGQGGLRPYEQYF. The gene calls are TRBV5-1 and TRBJ2-7; 9 bases agree with TRBD1. Germline CDR1 and CDR2: SGHRS and YFSETQ. The CDR3 runs 17 residues. J was trimmed by 2 bases and V by 4 bases; bases with no gene match: 13.

The V call is TRBV27, the J call TRBJ2-7, with 9 nucleotides matching TRBD1. V lost 1 base, J lost 6 bases, and 13 bases stayed unmatched. This CDR3 region has 17 residues. The germline V gene has CDR1 MNHEY and CDR2 SMNVEV (reference sequence). In DNA, the CDR3 is TGTGCCAGCAGTTTATGGGCCCCAGGACAGGGGAGAAGCGAGCAGTACTTC. Its protein product is CASSLWAPGQGRSEQYF.

The V and J genes are TRBV27 and TRBJ2-7; 8 bases agree with TRBD2. V shed 5 bases, J shed 4 bases, and the junction held 10 bases outside the gene matches. This CDR3 has 15 amino acids. Per the germline V gene, CDR1 is MNHEY and CDR2 is SMNVEV (reference sequence). CDR3 nucleotide sequence: TGTGCCAGCAGTCCCCCTAGCGGGCGAGCTTACGAGCAGTACTTC. Amino acid sequence: CASSPPSGRAYEQYF.

This clone was found a few times. This chain uses TRBV9 with TRBJ1-3, with D maybe TRBD1 (5 bases). V gave up 4 bases and J gave up 3 bases, with 14 bases separating them. Germline assignment: CDR1 SGDLS and CDR2 YYNGEE. This CDR3 comprises 15 residues. The CDR3 DNA reads TGTGCCAGCAGCCCCTCGCCAGGGCTTGGAAACACCATATATTTT. Translated: CASSPSPGLGNTIYF.

CDR3: CASSLVWTGGKETQYF. Here the CDR3 DNA reads TGTGCCAGCAGCTTAGTTTGGACAGGGGGCAAAGAGACCCAGTACTTC. V and J are TRBV11-1 and TRBJ2-5; TRBD1 aligns across 11 bases. The trim removed 1 base at V and 3 bases at J, leaving 4 bases unmatched. Germline lookup yields CDR1 SGHAT and CDR2 FQDESV (reference sequence). This CDR3 is built from 16 residues. Drawing the rest from reference TRBV11-1 and TRBJ2-5, the complete variable domain is EAEVAQSPRYKITEKSQAVAFWCDPISGHATLYWYRQILGQGPELLVQFQDESVVDDSQLPKDRFSAERLKGVDSTLKIQPAELGDSAMYLCASSLVWTGGKETQYFGPGTRLLVL.

The chain couples TRBV7-9 to TRBJ1-1; 8 bases line up with TRBD1. Germline V gene lookup returns CDR1 SEHNR and CDR2 FQNEAQ (reference sequence). After removal of 2 bases from V and 5 bases from J, the junction contained 4 bases not matched to a gene. The CDR3 runs 14 residues. The CDR3 spells CASSLQGARTEAFF. CDR3 DNA: TGTGCCAGCAGCTTACAGGGGGCGAGGACTGAAGCTTTCTTT.

The chain couples TRBV2 to TRBJ2-5, with 8 bases identical to TRBD1. CDR1 and CDR2 from the germline V gene are SNHLY and FYNNEI. CDR3 length equals 13 residues. With V trimmed by 8 bases and J by 5 bases, 7 bases remained unmatched. The CDR3, as DNA: TGTGCCAGCGAGCAGGGGGCACGGGAGACCCAGTACTTC. Amino acids: CASEQGARETQYF.

This clone was counted a single time. CDR3 coding DNA: TGTGCCAGCAGGCTGACTAGCGGGAATGGCTACGAGCAGTACTTC. This codes for CASRLTSGNGYEQYF. V is TRBV6-6 and J is TRBJ2-7; TRBD2 matches 11 bases. Losses at the gene ends were 6 bases for V and 3 bases for J; bases not matched to a gene: 7. Germline V CDR1 and CDR2: MNHNY, SVGAGI (reference sequence). The CDR3 covers 15 residues.

The chain recombines TRBV6-6 with TRBJ1-5, with 9 bases aligning to TRBD1. The V and J ends lost 6 bases and 1 base, in that order; junction bases with no gene match: 4. The germline gives CDR1 MNHNY, CDR2 SVGAGI (reference sequence). CDR3 size: 15 residues. The CDR3 loop is CASSHGTGSNQPQHF. The CDR3 DNA sequence: TGTGCCAGCAGCCACGGGACAGGGAGCAATCAGCCCCAGCATTTT.

This sequence joins TRBV28 and TRBJ2-2, with 9 bases aligning to TRBD2. The CDR3 spans 14 residues. Germline-derived CDR1 and CDR2 are MDHEN and SYDVKM. J lost 7 bases, V lost 5 bases, and 5 bases had no gene match. The CDR3 loop is CASSLFSGGGELFF. The CDR3 DNA sequence: TGTGCCAGCAGTCTATTTAGCGGGGGCGGGGAGCTGTTTTTT.

This clone has only one observation. This sequence joins TRBV7-8 and TRBJ1-2, with D possibly matching TRBD1 (5 bases). V was pared by 1 base and J by 2 bases, with 8 bases between. Germline lookup yields CDR1 SGHVS and CDR2 FQNEAQ. The CDR3 loop spans 14 amino acids. Here the CDR3 reads CASSLGGGNYGYTF. CDR3 bases: TGTGCCAGCAGCTTAGGGGGGGGGAACTATGGCTACACCTTC. Looking up the rest from reference TRBV7-8 and TRBJ1-2 gives the full variable domain: GAGVSQSPRYKVAKRGQDVALRCDPISGHVSLFWYQQALGQGPEFLTYFQNEAQLDKSGLPSDRFFAERPEGSVSTLKIQRTQQEDSAVYLCASSLGGGNYGYTFGSGTRLTVV.

The chain employs TRBV4-1 and TRBJ2-4, with 8 bases lining up with TRBD1. Germline lookup yields CDR1 MGHRA and CDR2 YSYEKL. The CDR3 covers 15 residues. V trimming: 0 bases; J trimming: 6 bases; junction bases outside the gene matches: 4. The CDR3 region is CASSQDRGQINIQYF. The CDR3, as DNA: TGCGCCAGCAGCCAAGACAGGGGGCAAATAAACATTCAGTACTTC.

This chain links TRBV19 with TRBJ2-1; 11 positions match TRBD2. The CDR3 is made up of 16 amino acids. After removal of 2 bases from V and 8 bases from J, the junction contained 8 bases not matched to a gene. Germline loops: CDR1 LNHDA, CDR2 SQIVND (reference sequence). CDR3 sequence reads: CASSIRGTSGAYEQFF. The DNA of the CDR3 is TGTGCCAGTAGTATAAGGGGGACTAGCGGAGCCTATGAGCAGTTCTTC.

V is TRBV5-1 and J is TRBJ2-3, with D possibly being TRBD2 (6 bases). V was cut by 0 bases and J by 3 bases, with 8 bases left in between. Per the germline V gene, CDR1 is SGHRS and CDR2 is YFSETQ. The CDR3 extends over 14 amino acids. The CDR3 loop is CASSLGRETDTQYF. DNA of the CDR3: TGCGCCAGCAGCTTGGGGAGGGAGACAGATACGCAGTATTTT.

The chain combines TRBV7-2 with TRBJ1-2, with 7 bases that match TRBD1. The CDR3 totals 12 residues. J gave up 2 bases and V 8 bases, and 2 bases lay outside the gene matches. CDR1 SGHTA and CDR2 FQGNSA come from the germline V gene. The CDR3 DNA sequence: TGTGCCAGCCAGACAGGGAACTATGGCTACACCTTC. Its protein product is CASQTGNYGYTF. The variable domain in full, with the rest retrieved from reference TRBV7-2 and TRBJ1-2, is GAGVSQSPSNKVTEKGKDVELRCDPISGHTALYWYRQSLGQGLEFLIYFQGNSAPDKSGLPSDRFSAERTGGSVSTLTIQRTQQEDSAVYLCASQTGNYGYTFGSGTRLTVV.

V gene TRBV5-1 combines with J gene TRBJ2-1, with 7 nucleotides matching TRBD2. V shed 5 bases and J 6 bases; nucleotides not matched to a gene: 11. The germline gives CDR1 SGHRS, CDR2 YFSETQ. This CDR3 is built from 15 residues. The CDR3 is CASRPTAGTTNEQFF. CDR3 in DNA: TGCGCCAGCAGACCAACCGCCGGGACTACCAATGAGCAGTTCTTC.

This clone was seen more than once but under ten times. CDR3 in amino acids: CASSVAEGLGQPQHF. The DNA of the CDR3 is TGTGCCAGCAGCGTCGCGGAGGGGCTAGGGCAGCCCCAGCATTTT. V usage is TRBV9 and J usage is TRBJ1-5, with D perhaps TRBD1 (5 bases). The CDR3 extends over 15 amino acids. In germline, CDR1 is SGDLS, CDR2 YYNGEE. V lost 2 bases to trimming and J lost 7 bases, with 16 bases between them.

The V gene is TRBV11-3, the J gene TRBJ2-2; TRBD2 might be the D (6 bases). Germline V gene lookup returns CDR1 SGHNT and CDR2 YENEEA. The length of the CDR3 is 14 residues. The V end was cut by 4 bases, the J end by 6 bases, with 12 bases between. The CDR3 spells CASSSSVGAGELFF. CDR3 nucleotides: TGTGCCAGCAGCTCTAGCGTCGGGGCCGGGGAGCTGTTTTTT.

This chain connects TRBV7-2 to TRBJ2-7; 8 bases line up with TRBD2. There are 15 residues in the CDR3. The V gene's germline CDR1 is SGHTA and CDR2 FQGNSA. Losses at the gene ends were 6 bases for V and 3 bases for J; bases not matched to a gene: 10. CDR3 in DNA: TGTGCCAGCAGTAACGGGAGGGGTTGGTACTACGAGCAGTACTTC. Its protein product is CASSNGRGWYYEQYF.

The genes are TRBV28 and TRBJ2-5, with 7 bases aligning to TRBD1. This CDR3 is 15 amino acids long. J was trimmed by 4 bases and V by 2 bases; bases with no gene match: 7. Germline CDR1 MDHEN, CDR2 SYDVKM. The CDR3 nucleotides read TGTGCCAGCAGTTTAACAGGGGTGGGTCGAGAGACCCAGTACTTC. The encoded protein is CASSLTGVGRETQYF. Variable domain in full (rest from reference TRBV28 and TRBJ2-5): DVKVTQSSRYLVKRTGEKVFLECVQDMDHENMFWYRQDPGLGLRLIYFSYDVKMKEKGDIPEGYSVSREKKERFSLILESASTNQTSMYLCASSLTGVGRETQYFGPGTRLLVL.